The 9 T cell receptor beta chains listed next were all sequenced from one sample in a study. TCRdb re-analysed the 5' RACE reads in MiXCR, keeping a single row per CDR3 protein. The table records roughly 40,000 distinct CDR3 sequences, over 15% of them present only once. What was sequenced was naive CD4+ T cells sorted from a lymph node. This sample's subset: naive CD4+ T cells, CD4+CD45RA+CD25-. The source is a female donor with breast cancer.

This clonotype has a handful of counts. The chain uses TRBV5-1 and TRBJ1-4; 9 nucleotides align to TRBD1. Germline assignment: CDR1 SGHRS and CDR2 YFSETQ. The V and J ends lost 5 bases and 5 bases, in that order; junction bases with no gene match: 7. The CDR3 is made up of 15 amino acids. In DNA, the CDR3 is TGCGCCAGCAGGGGACAGGGAAGTCAAAATGAAAAACTGTTTTTT. Its protein product is CASRGQGSQNEKLFF.

Notes on this clonotype: A clone one base away is much larger, so this may be a read error. V gene TRBV7-2 combines with J gene TRBJ1-1; D perhaps matches TRBD1 (6 bases). CDR3 length equals 14 residues. Germline lookup yields CDR1 SGHTA and CDR2 FQGNSA. The DNA for the CDR3 is TGTGCCAGCAGCCCGTACAGGGTGAACGCTGAAGCTTTCTTT. This translates into CASSPYRVNAEAFF.

The chain joins TRBV12-3 or TRBV12-4 to TRBJ1-1; D perhaps matches TRBD1 (6 bases). V was clipped by 7 bases and J by 5 bases, with 26 bases between them. This CDR3 has 17 residues. CDR3 sequence: CASKGSFKGGVQTEAFF. CDR3 sequence (DNA): TGTGCCAGCAAGGGTTCGTTTAAGGGGGGCGTTCAGACTGAAGCTTTCTTT.

This clonotype was seen a handful of times. The rearrangement joins TRBV4-3 to TRBJ1-1, with D hard to call. V lost 6 bases and J lost 1, with 15 bases in between. Germline V gene data show CDR1 as LGHNA and CDR2 as YSLEER. The CDR3 length is 15 residues. As DNA, the CDR3 is TGCGCCAGCAGTCTGTTTGGAGGGTCGAACACTGAAGCTTTCTTT. Amino acid sequence: CASSLFGGSNTEAFF.

Concerning this clonotype itself: The CDR3 does not close with the conserved phenylalanine or tryptophan, likely indicating a read error. This chain uses TRBV7-9 with TRBJ1-5, with D possibly matching TRBD1 (5 bases). CDR1 and CDR2 (germline): SEHNR, FQNEAQ (reference sequence). V lost 5 bases and J 7 bases, leaving 15 bases between the germline ends. This CDR3 has 14 amino acids. In DNA form, the CDR3 reads TGTGCCAGCAGCCTTACAGACCGGGGGCAGCCCCAGCATCTT. Translating it yields CASSLTDRGQPQHL.

A few counts support this clonotype. This chain joins TRBV28 and TRBJ2-3, with D uncertain. The V and J ends lost 1 base and 4 bases respectively, with 3 bases between them. Germline CDR1 reads MDHEN; CDR2 reads SYDVKM. The CDR3 consists of 12 residues. The CDR3 DNA reads as TGTGCCAGCAGTTTATTGTCAGATACGCAGTATTTT. Amino acid sequence: CASSLLSDTQYF.

This clonotype was seen a handful of times. The J gene is TRBJ1-4, the V gene TRBV6-5, with 7 nucleotides matching TRBD1. J lost 4 bases, V lost 7 bases, and 9 bases had no gene match. CDR1 is MNHEY, CDR2 SVGAGI, per germline. The CDR3 totals 15 residues. DNA for the CDR3: TGTGCCAGCACTTCGAGGGACAGAGTTAATGAAAAACTGTTTTTT. This codes for CASTSRDRVNEKLFF.

The genes are TRBV30 and TRBJ1-6, with D possibly matching TRBD1 (5 bases). CDR1 GTSNPN and CDR2 SVGIG come from the germline V gene (reference sequence). The length of the CDR3 is 15 residues. The V and J ends lost 1 base and 8 bases respectively, with 15 bases between them. The DNA of the CDR3 is TGTGCCTGGAGTGCGTTAGTGGGGGGAGATTCACCCCTCCACTTT. It encodes CAWSALVGGDSPLHF.

This clonotype appeared many times. Here the CDR3 reads CASSFSNEQFF. The CDR3 coding sequence is TGCGCCAGCAGCTTCAGCAATGAGCAGTTCTTC. The genes are TRBV5-1 and TRBJ2-1; D is unclear. The CDR3 consists of 11 residues. From germline, CDR1 is SGHRS and CDR2 YFSETQ. V shed 2 bases and J shed 6 bases, with 3 bases lying between them.